The clone carrying this T cell receptor (beta chain) has a handful of counts. Its target is unknown. The CDR3 totals 14 residues. V shed 1 base and J shed 3 bases, with 7 bases lying between them. The germline gives CDR1 SGHTA, CDR2 FQGNSA. This sample was included in a study of beta chain features in type 1 diabetes. About the research overall: What patients shared with healthy donors was a similar profile of age, gender and cell yields. Whole-study findings and limits: These data did not resolve whether HLA type affects TCRB rearrangement. A PCR bias possibly favoring shorter templates would apply equally to patients and controls.

The whole isolated RNA underwent reverse transcription, so sequencing captured expressed TCRB transcripts. Profiled with immunoSEQ multiplex PCR; TCRdb holds only in-frame clones, not every one. The sample contains hundreds of thousands of clones, about 15% of which appear only once. Sorting produced populations that all topped 95% purity. This sequence originates from a man aged 25 to 40 in good health. The chain couples TRBV7-2 to TRBJ2-4; D is uncertain. Sequencing was performed on central memory CD4+ T cells from blood. The CDR3 spells CASSLGVFKNIQYF. CDR3 sequence (DNA): TGTGCCAGCAGCTTAGGGGTGTTCAAAAACATTCAGTACTTC.